Shown below are 12 T cell receptor beta chains from a single sample sequenced in a study of long-term antiretroviral therapy in people with HIV. At survey level, the immunoSEQ assay was run in its v3.0 version. The data were produced by immunoSEQ multiplex PCR, yet TCRdb's version contains in-frame clones alone and is incomplete. The table lists some 29,000 clones, 88% of them singletons. The sequencing used unsorted PBMCs, collected 0.5 years after starting antiretroviral therapy. The receptors here all came from a woman aged 18-29 years with HIV.

Written as DNA, the CDR3 is TGTGCCAGCAGTGAATCAGGCAGGCAACAGCCCCAGCATTTT. This translates into CASSESGRQQPQHF. J is TRBJ1-5 and V is TRBV6-1; D is unclear. The CDR3 consists of 14 residues. The V end was cut by 2 bases, the J end by 7 bases, with 12 bases between. From germline, CDR1 is MNHNS and CDR2 SASEGT.

In its sample, this clone was seen once. The genes are TRBV7-3 and TRBJ2-7, with 7 positions matching TRBD2. This CDR3 contains 15 residues. The germline CDR1 and CDR2 sequences are SGHTA and FQGTGA. V lost 3 bases and J lost 0; bases outside the gene matches: 5. The CDR3 region has the DNA TGTGCCAGCAGCTTTCTGAGCGGGGACTCCTACGAGCAGTACTTC. This encodes CASSFLSGDSYEQYF.

The chain joins TRBV18 to TRBJ2-1; no reliable D call. Germline CDR1 reads KGHSH; CDR2 reads LQKENI. Trimming cost V 4 bases and J 4 bases, with 11 bases left between them. The CDR3 consists of 14 residues. DNA of the CDR3: TGTGCCAGCTCACTCGTCCAGGAGTACAATGAGCAGTTCTTC. It codes for CASSLVQEYNEQFF. Complete variable domain (other parts from reference TRBV18 and TRBJ2-1): NAGVMQNPRHLVRRRGQEARLRCSPMKGHSHVYWYRQLPEEGLKFMVYLQKENIIDESGMPKERFSAEFPKEGPSILRIQQVVRGDSAAYFCASSLVQEYNEQFFGPGTRLTVL.

This chain links TRBV9 with TRBJ2-2; 10 nucleotides align to TRBD2. The V gene end was trimmed by 0 bases and the J gene end by 5 bases; junction bases not matched to a gene: 4. Looked up from germline, CDR1 is SGDLS and CDR2 is YYNGEE. The CDR3 consists of 16 residues. The CDR3 spells CASSVGGSGRTGELFF. The CDR3 DNA sequence: TGTGCCAGCAGCGTAGGGGGTAGCGGGAGGACCGGGGAGCTGTTTTTT.

The gene calls are TRBV9 and TRBJ2-1; no firm D call. The CDR3 runs to 13 residues. Trimming removed 0 bases from V and 0 bases from J, with 1 base in between. From germline, CDR1 is SGDLS and CDR2 YYNGEE. The chain's CDR3 is CASSVDSYNEQFF. The CDR3 bases are TGTGCCAGCAGCGTAGACTCCTACAATGAGCAGTTCTTC.

V and J are TRBV7-3 and TRBJ2-1, with D tentatively TRBD2 (6 bases). The CDR3 runs to 15 residues. V was pared by 5 bases and J by 5 bases, with 16 bases between. In germline, CDR1 is SGHTA, CDR2 FQGTGA. In DNA form, the CDR3 reads TGTGCCAGCAGCCTCCAACGCCGGGAGAACAATGAGCAGTTCTTC. It specifies CASSLQRRENNEQFF.

V usage is TRBV7-2 and J usage is TRBJ2-7; TRBD2 aligns across 13 bases. The ends lost 0 bases at V and 3 bases at J; junction bases unmatched: 8. From germline, CDR1 is SGHTA and CDR2 FQGNSA. The CDR3 length is 18 residues. CDR3 sequence reads: CASSLARSGTSGNYEQYF. The CDR3 region has the DNA TGTGCCAGCAGCTTAGCCCGATCCGGGACTAGCGGGAACTACGAGCAGTACTTC.

The chain combines TRBV5-6 with TRBJ2-3, with D possibly being TRBD2 (6 bases). Trimming removed 3 bases at V and 0 bases at J, with 17 bases between. Germline V lookup: CDR1 SGHDT, CDR2 YYEEEE. The CDR3 extends over 17 amino acids. In DNA form, the CDR3 reads TGTGCCAGCAGCTCAAAGGGTAGGGACTGGAGCACAGATACGCAGTATTTT. Translation gives CASSSKGRDWSTDTQYF.

The J gene is TRBJ2-1, the V gene TRBV11-1; TRBD2 agrees at 13 bases. CDR1 and CDR2 from the germline V gene are SGHAT and FQDESV (reference sequence). Germline trimming cut 5 bases from V and 6 bases from J; bases unmatched to any gene: 4. The CDR3 is made up of 15 amino acids. The CDR3 nucleotides read TGTGCCAGCAGCCCGGGACTAGCGGGAACCAATGAGCAGTTCTTC. Protein: CASSPGLAGTNEQFF.

This chain connects TRBV7-2 to TRBJ2-3; 12 nucleotides line up with TRBD2. The V gene's germline CDR1 is SGHTA and CDR2 FQGNSA. J gave up 1 base and V 6 bases, and 11 bases lay outside the gene matches. There are 18 residues in the CDR3. CDR3 nucleotide sequence: TGTGCCAGCAGGCAATTTAAGCTAGCGGGAGGGCGCACAGATACGCAGTATTTT. Its protein is CASRQFKLAGGRTDTQYF.

V gene TRBV11-2 combines with J gene TRBJ2-7; 7 bases are shared with TRBD1. CDR1 and CDR2 (germline): SGHAT, FQNNGV. The CDR3 has 16 amino acids. V was clipped by 3 bases and J by 3 bases; unmatched bases: 11. The CDR3 DNA sequence: TGTGCCAGCAGCTTTAATGCAGGGACAGCTCTCTACGAGCAGTACTTC. Residues: CASSFNAGTALYEQYF.

This sequence joins TRBV7-8 and TRBJ2-5, with TRBD2 matching 7 bases. The CDR3 runs 16 residues. From germline, CDR1 is SGHVS and CDR2 FQNEAQ. V lost 5 bases to trimming and J lost 2 bases; unmatched junction nucleotides: 11. The CDR3 region is CASSRAPGGQQETQYF. The CDR3 DNA is TGTGCCAGCAGCCGAGCCCCGGGAGGTCAACAAGAGACCCAGTACTTC. Filled out from reference TRBV7-8 and TRBJ2-5, the complete variable domain reads GAGVSQSPRYKVAKRGQDVALRCDPISGHVSLFWYQQALGQGPEFLTYFQNEAQLDKSGLPSDRFFAERPEGSVSTLKIQRTQQEDSAVYLCASSRAPGGQQETQYFGPGTRLLVL.